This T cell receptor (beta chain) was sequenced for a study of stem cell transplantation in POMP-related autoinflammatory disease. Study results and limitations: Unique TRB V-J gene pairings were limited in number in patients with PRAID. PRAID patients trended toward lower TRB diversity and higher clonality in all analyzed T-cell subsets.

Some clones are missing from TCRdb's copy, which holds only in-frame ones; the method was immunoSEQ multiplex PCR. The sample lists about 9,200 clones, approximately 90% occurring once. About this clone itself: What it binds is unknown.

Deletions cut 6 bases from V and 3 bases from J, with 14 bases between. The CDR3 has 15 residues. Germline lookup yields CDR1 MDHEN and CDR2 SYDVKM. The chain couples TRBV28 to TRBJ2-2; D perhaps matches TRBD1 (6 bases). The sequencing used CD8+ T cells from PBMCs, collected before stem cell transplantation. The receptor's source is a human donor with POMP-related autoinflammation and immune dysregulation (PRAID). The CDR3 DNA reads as TGTGCCAGCAGAAAAGGGACAAGATACACCGGGGAGCTGTTTTTT. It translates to CASRKGTRYTGELFF. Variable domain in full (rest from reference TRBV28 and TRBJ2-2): DVKVTQSSRYLVKRTGEKVFLECVQDMDHENMFWYRQDPGLGLRLIYFSYDVKMKEKGDIPEGYSVSREKKERFSLILESASTNQTSMYLCASRKGTRYTGELFFGEGSRLTVL.